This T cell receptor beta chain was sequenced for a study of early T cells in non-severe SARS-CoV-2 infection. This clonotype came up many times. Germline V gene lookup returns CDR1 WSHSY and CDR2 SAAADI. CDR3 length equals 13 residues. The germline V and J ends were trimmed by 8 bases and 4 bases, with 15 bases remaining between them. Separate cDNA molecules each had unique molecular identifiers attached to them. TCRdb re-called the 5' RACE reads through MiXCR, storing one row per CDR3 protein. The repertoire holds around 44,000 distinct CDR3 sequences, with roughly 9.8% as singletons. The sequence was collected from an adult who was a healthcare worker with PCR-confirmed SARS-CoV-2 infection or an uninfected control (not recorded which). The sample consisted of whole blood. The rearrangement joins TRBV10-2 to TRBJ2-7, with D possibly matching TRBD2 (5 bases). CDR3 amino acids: CASSGLPRYEQYF. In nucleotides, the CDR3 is TGCGCCAGCTCCGGACTCCCTCGGTACGAGCAGTACTTC.